This T cell receptor (beta chain) is drawn from a study of T cell responses to AZD1222 COVID-19 vaccine (dated by TCRdb to the early 2020s). Context from the whole study: A total of over 230 trial participants underwent TCR sequencing, of whom approximately 200 had received two doses of AZD1222 and roughly 26 had received two doses of the MenACWY control vaccine. Trial participants were enrolled by age into subgroups of 18-55, 56-69 and 70-plus years, and 148, 28 and 57 TCR-sequenced participants, respectively, were included in these subgroups. General conclusions and limits of the study: In the small 56-69-year group, the increase in depth fell short of significance, most likely because of low power. Nearly half of unique spike-specific TCRs reportedly recognized epitopes outside regions mutated in the B.1.351 and B.1.1.7 variants. Because no day 14 peak-response samples were available, repertoires were characterized only after the peak T cell response. Only five to seven AZD1222 recipients were SARS-CoV-2 seropositive at baseline, limiting conclusions about previously exposed vaccinees. After two AZD1222 doses, both the breadth and the depth of spike-specific TCRs were significantly higher than at day 0 and than in MenACWY recipients. Most participants were white British and females outnumbered males, and the authors suggested that clonal diversity may have been underestimated. The vaccine-associated CD4 TCRs covered the entire spike protein, and the dominant responses fell in regions 160-218 and 743-854.

The CDR3 regions of human TCRbeta chains were subjected to immunosequencing. Per the source publication's procedure: TCRs in the repertoires were matched against a reference library of SARS-CoV-2-specific TCRs that had been generated with the MIRA antigen-specificity platform. Breadth was defined as the fraction of unique TCRs that were SARS-CoV-2-associated, and depth was defined as the fraction of total T cells that were SARS-CoV-2-associated. Each spike-specific TCR was assigned to its reactive spike region and to a CD4 or CD8 class using the MIRA data. Log10-transformed breadth and depth values were compared by one-way ANOVA with Sidak's multiple comparisons tests. This immuneACCESS table, as held by TCRdb, lists in-frame sequences with V and J called but not all clones. Of the missing ones, under half trace to an unresolved V gene in checked studies; the others have no known cause. The V and J calls and clone size are taken from that table; D and trimming were inferred from the DNA. This sample comprises roughly 150,000 clones, roughly nine tenths of them detected only once. The ten largest clones represent about 4% of the sample.

Note on this clone: Its antigen has not been determined. Base qualities are not recorded, but no much larger clone differs from it by a single base.

What the time point label conveys for this sample: about 28 days (+/-7) after the second vaccine dose. AZD1222 recipients whose second dose came at about 4 weeks and those whose second dose came at about 12 weeks were combined into one group, since spike-specific TCR depth and breadth did not differ between the two schedules. Vaccinee samples were obtained from the UK trials COV001 and COV002, which included a single-blind randomized controlled phase 2/3 trial of AZD1222 (ChAdOx1 nCoV-19) in healthy adults. For TCRbeta chain sequencing, PBMC samples were collected from trial participants at day 0 and at day 28 after the second dose. At the junction V is shortened by 1 base and J by 2 bases, with 8 bases in between. The CDR3 holds 14 amino acids from the cysteine to the phenylalanine. Just the 42-base CDR3 DNA is kept, in frame starting at base 1. Per the germline V gene (reference sequence), PRHDT is the CDR1 and FYEKMQ is the CDR2.

The chain was built from TRBV13 and TRBJ2-5; tentative D gene TRBD2, with 5 bases matching. This clonotype was sampled from an adult who received the AZD1222 COVID-19 vaccine. The sample was peripheral blood, taken 28 days after the second AZD1222 dose. For the CDR3, the sequence is CASSLVTRQETQYF. The nucleotide sequence reads TGTGCCAGCAGCTTAGTTACTAGACAAGAGACCCAGTACTTC.